Each of the 2 T cell receptor beta chains below was sequenced from the same sample in a study of T cells expressing NK-cell markers. TCRdb re-called the 5' RACE reads; one entry per CDR3 protein, DNA not given. The table counts 140,000 or so distinct CDR3 sequences; around 12% lies in the top ten. Sequencing was done on a sample of blood T cells: a sorted CD56 or NKG2C T cell subset, CD4+ or CD8+ T cells, or bulk PBMC T cells (not recorded which). These receptor sequences come from a man between 18 and 29 years old in good health.

This chain connects TRBV29-1 to TRBJ2-6; there is no DNA to check the TCRdb D call of TRBD2. The CDR3 totals 15 residues. CDR1 and CDR2 from the germline V gene are SQVTM and ANQGSEA. CDR3: CSVETSGTGANVLTF.

The chain is built from TRBV6-5 and TRBJ2-5; no DNA is available, so the TRBD1 call from TCRdb remains unchecked. This CDR3 spans 14 amino acids. The germline gives CDR1 MNHEY, CDR2 SVGAGI. The CDR3 is CASSYGAVQETQYF.